Each of the 32 T cell receptor beta chains below was sequenced from the same sample in a study of CD8+CD57+ T cells in acquired aplastic anemia. TCR beta VDJ combinations and CDR3 sequences were profiled from genomic DNA. TCRdb called the reads again in MiXCR, with one record for every CDR3 protein. The sample consists of 90,000 to 120,000 distinct CDR3 sequences, around half of them appearing once. Material: sorted CD4+, CD8+, or CD8+CD57+ T cells (not recorded which) from PBMCs. These receptors originate from a human donor in good health, serving as a control.

This clonotype was counted ten times or more. The V gene is TRBV4-1, the J gene TRBJ1-5; unclear D gene. V was pared by 0 bases and J by 5 bases, with 8 bases between. Germline V CDR1 and CDR2: MGHRA, YSYEKL. This CDR3 contains 14 residues. For the CDR3, the DNA is TGCGCCAGCAGCCAAGAAAAGGGAGATCAGCCCCAGCATTTT. This encodes CASSQEKGDQPQHF.

This clonotype was seen a few times. The chain is built from TRBV3-1 and TRBJ2-5, with a tentative D call TRBD1 (7 bases). The V end was cut by 4 bases, the J end by 4 bases, with 22 bases between. Germline V gives CDR1 LGHDT, CDR2 YNNKEL (reference sequence). This CDR3 has 17 amino acids. Here the CDR3 reads CASSPNFGLQGGETQYF. The CDR3 DNA sequence: TGTGCCAGCAGCCCAAATTTCGGCCTTCAGGGGGGAGAGACCCAGTACTTC.

This clonotype has ten or more counts. This chain joins TRBV30 and TRBJ2-7, with a weak D call TRBD1 (6 bases). CDR1 GTSNPN and CDR2 SVGIG come from the germline V gene (reference sequence). The length of the CDR3 is 12 residues. The V and J ends lost 4 bases and 3 bases respectively, with 10 bases between them. CDR3 DNA: TGTGCCTGGACCTTACAGGGCTACGAGCAGTACTTC. Its translation: CAWTLQGYEQYF.

V gene TRBV25-1 combines with J gene TRBJ1-1, with TRBD1 matching 9 bases. The CDR3 has 13 amino acids. Germline assignment: CDR1 MGHDK and CDR2 SYGVNS. The V segment lost 4 bases and the J segment 5 bases; nucleotides outside the gene matches: 2. The CDR3 loop reads CASSGQGVTEAFF. The CDR3 DNA reads as TGTGCCAGCAGTGGACAGGGGGTGACTGAAGCTTTCTTT. Based on the CDR3 plus reference TRBV25-1 and TRBJ1-1, the full variable domain is EADIYQTPRYLVIGTGKKITLECSQTMGHDKMYWYQQDPGMELHLIHYSYGVNSTEKGDLSSESTVSRIRTEHFPLTLESARPSHTSQYLCASSGQGVTEAFFGQGTRLTVV.

About this clonotype: Germline is not matched at one junction end, which may reflect a read error. The V gene is TRBV4-3, the J gene TRBJ1-1; TRBD1 matches at 7 bases. CDR1 and CDR2 (germline): LGHNA, YSLEER. This CDR3 has 16 amino acids. CDR3 DNA: TGCGCCAGCAGCCAAGCCAGGGGGGGGTGGAACACTGAAGCTTCCTTT. Translation gives CASSQARGGWNTEASF.

The chain joins TRBV30 to TRBJ1-1; 9 bases match TRBD1. With V trimmed by 5 bases and J by 6 bases, 7 bases remained unmatched. Germline V CDR1 and CDR2: GTSNPN, SVGIG (reference sequence). The CDR3 is 13 amino acids. This CDR3 reads CAWCSGQGPEAFF. Written as DNA, the CDR3 is TGTGCCTGGTGTTCTGGACAGGGGCCTGAAGCTTTCTTT.

This clonotype was picked up a small number of times. Its ends do not fully match the called genes, so a read error is possible. This rearrangement joins TRBV9 to TRBJ1-6; possible D gene TRBD1, 5 bases. The CDR3 runs to 13 residues. Germline lookup yields CDR1 SGDLS and CDR2 YYNGEE. The CDR3 is CASSVAGNSPLHF. CDR3 nucleotide sequence: TGTGCCAGCAGCGTAGCAGGGAATTCACCTCTCCACTTT.

This clonotype has more than one count but fewer than ten. This sequence joins TRBV6-1 and TRBJ1-1; D ambiguous. V lost 1 base and J lost 3, with 12 bases in between. From germline, CDR1 is MNHNS and CDR2 SASEGT. There are 15 residues in the CDR3. CDR3 DNA sequence: TGTGCCAGCAGTGAAGTTAGGATCATGTACACTGAAGCTTTCTTT. This gives the protein CASSEVRIMYTEAFF.

This clonotype was seen a few times. The chain uses TRBV29-1 and TRBJ2-1; D is unclear. The CDR3 is made up of 11 amino acids. CDR1 and CDR2 (germline): SQVTM, ANQGSEA. Trimming pared 7 bases from V and 6 bases from J, leaving 10 bases between. The DNA for the CDR3 is TGCAGCGGTGGGATCGGCAATGAGCAGTTCTTC. Translated: CSGGIGNEQFF.

The chain joins TRBV29-1 to TRBJ1-2; no clear D gene. V gave up 6 bases and J gave up 3 bases, with 11 bases separating them. The V gene's germline CDR1 is SQVTM and CDR2 ANQGSEA. CDR3 length: 12 amino acids. CDR3 bases: TGCAGCGTCGATCAGAGACACTATGGCTACACCTTC. It yields the protein CSVDQRHYGYTF.

This clonotype was detected only a few times. The V and J genes are TRBV29-1 and TRBJ1-2; 9 positions agree with TRBD1. This CDR3 is 13 amino acids long. CDR1 SQVTM and CDR2 ANQGSEA come from the germline V gene. The V gene end was trimmed by 7 bases and the J gene end by 3 bases; junction bases not matched to a gene: 6. The CDR3 region is CSARQGEDYGYTF. In nucleotides, the CDR3 is TGCAGCGCCAGACAGGGGGAGGACTATGGCTACACCTTC. Drawing the rest from reference TRBV29-1 and TRBJ1-2, the complete variable domain is SAVISQKPSRDICQRGTSLTIQCQVDSQVTMMFWYRQQPGQSLTLIATANQGSEATYESGFVIDKFPISRPNLTFSTLTVSNMSPEDSSIYLCSARQGEDYGYTFGSGTRLTVV.

The V and J genes are TRBV2 and TRBJ2-3, with 8 positions matching TRBD1. V lost 6 bases and J lost 0; bases outside the gene matches: 5. This CDR3 contains 15 residues. Looked up from germline, CDR1 is SNHLY and CDR2 is FYNNEI. The CDR3 reads CASSRDRTSTDTQYF. The CDR3 DNA reads TGTGCCAGCAGCCGGGACAGGACAAGCACAGATACGCAGTATTTT.

The chain is built from TRBV5-1 and TRBJ1-6; TRBD1 matches 10 bases. From germline, CDR1 is SGHRS and CDR2 YFSETQ. This CDR3 is built from 14 residues. Losses at the gene ends were 4 bases for V and 10 bases for J; bases not matched to a gene: 5. DNA for the CDR3: TGCGCCAGCAGCATAGGACAGGGGGGCTCACCCCTCCACTTT. It specifies CASSIGQGGSPLHF.

This clonotype was observed at least ten times. V is TRBV5-6 and J is TRBJ2-7; no definite D call. The germline CDR1 and CDR2 sequences are SGHDT and YYEEEE. Trimming left V 0 bases short and J 5 bases short, with 3 bases between. The CDR3 covers 11 residues. The CDR3 sequence: CASSLGNEQYF. CDR3 nucleotides: TGTGCCAGCAGCTTGGGCAACGAGCAGTACTTC.

This clonotype has only a few counts. The chain couples TRBV19 to TRBJ2-7; a possible D gene is TRBD2 (6 bases). This CDR3 region has 11 residues. Germline lookup yields CDR1 LNHDA and CDR2 SQIVND (reference sequence). The V gene lost 8 bases and the J gene lost 6 bases, with 11 bases spanning the gap. CDR3 in amino acids: CASGWGGEQYF. CDR3 in DNA: TGTGCCAGTGGGTGGGGAGGCGAGCAGTACTTC.

J is TRBJ1-2 and V is TRBV24-1; 8 bases map to TRBD1. The length of the CDR3 is 15 residues. The germline V gene has CDR1 KGHDR and CDR2 SFDVKD. Losses at the gene ends were 5 bases for V and 3 bases for J; bases not matched to a gene: 7. The CDR3 sequence is CATSATGQGHYGYTF. In DNA form, the CDR3 reads TGTGCCACCAGTGCAACAGGACAGGGACACTATGGCTACACCTTC.

There are many counts of this clonotype. The chain combines TRBV25-1 with TRBJ1-4; no clear D. The CDR3 runs to 14 residues. Germline loops: CDR1 MGHDK, CDR2 SYGVNS. V was cut by 2 bases and J by 8 bases, with 12 bases left in between. The CDR3 here is CASSETPGREKLFF. The DNA of the CDR3 is TGTGCCAGCAGTGAAACCCCCGGGAGGGAAAAACTGTTTTTT.

The table lists this clonotype with many counts. The V gene is TRBV7-6, the J gene TRBJ2-2, with D uncertain. The V end lost 5 bases, the J end lost 0 bases, and 13 bases lay between the germline ends. CDR3 length: 16 amino acids. CDR1 and CDR2 (germline): SGHVS, FNYEAQ. CDR3 in DNA: TGTGCCAGCAGCCCTAACAGTCAGCCGAACACCGGGGAGCTGTTTTTT. Encoded protein: CASSPNSQPNTGELFF.

The count of this clonotype is one. This may come from a read error, since a much larger clone is one base off. The CDR3 protein is CASSTRERYGTTIYF. As DNA, the CDR3 is TGTGCCAGCAGCACCAGGGAGAGGTACGGAACCACCATATATTTT. The V gene is TRBV13, the J gene TRBJ1-3; TRBD1 is a possible D gene (5 bases). The CDR3 covers 15 residues. Germline-derived CDR1 and CDR2 are PRHDT and FYEKMQ (reference sequence). The full variable domain, completed using reference TRBV13 and TRBJ1-3, is AAGVIQSPRHLIKEKRETATLKCYPIPRHDTVYWYQQGPGQDPQFLISFYEKMQSDKGSIPDRFSAQQFSDYHSELNMSSLELGDSALYFCASSTRERYGTTIYFGEGSWLTVV.

At least ten counts were recorded for this clonotype. CDR3 sequence (DNA): TGTGCCAGTACCCCGTTAGGGGGGGCTAGGAACACTGAAGCTTTCTTT. Translated: CASTPLGGARNTEAFF. J is TRBJ1-1 and V is TRBV19; D possibly corresponds to TRBD1 (6 bases). V was clipped by 7 bases and J by 1 base, with 19 bases between them. The germline V gene encodes CDR1 LNHDA and CDR2 SQIVND (reference sequence). The CDR3 spans 16 residues.

The rearrangement uses TRBV7-2 and TRBJ1-1; D unclear. This CDR3 is 14 amino acids long. The V end was cut by 4 bases, the J end by 0 bases, with 9 bases between. Germline V gene sequence: CDR1 SGHTA, CDR2 FQGNSA. CDR3 sequence reads: CASSSSTVNTEAFF. The CDR3 nucleotides read TGTGCCAGCAGCTCATCGACGGTGAACACTGAAGCTTTCTTT.

A note on this clonotype: At one of its ends the junction is not consistent with the germline gene, which may arise from a read error. The rearrangement uses TRBV10-3 and TRBJ1-5, with 7 bases lining up with TRBD1. Germline V lookup: CDR1 ENHRY, CDR2 SYGVKD. CDR3 length equals 11 residues. The CDR3 nucleotides are TGTGCCAGCAGTAGACAGGGTACCCAGCATTTT. Translated, it gives CASSRQGTQHF.

Of note for this clonotype: Lacking the conserved final phenylalanine or tryptophan, this CDR3 likely reflects a read error. This rearrangement joins TRBV10-2 to TRBJ1-4; no firm D call. The germline V gene encodes CDR1 WSHSY and CDR2 SAAADI. Trimming shortened V by 7 bases and J by 0 bases, and 9 bases separated the two germline ends. This CDR3 region has 14 residues. CDR3 in DNA: TGCGCCAGCATATCGTCTGCAACTAATGAAAAACTGTTTTCT. It encodes CASISSATNEKLFS.

This clonotype was recorded many times. The V call is TRBV12-3 or TRBV12-4, the J call TRBJ1-2; weak D call: TRBD1 (5 bases). This CDR3 is 15 amino acids long. Trimming removed 4 bases from V and 4 bases from J, with 16 bases in between. The chain's CDR3 is CASSYRDRDLYGYTF. The CDR3 DNA follows: TGTGCCAGCAGTTACCGGGACCGAGATCTCTATGGCTACACCTTC.

With respect to this clonotype: This sequence may be a read error, since a much larger clone differs from it by one base. This sequence joins TRBV4-3 and TRBJ1-2, with 8 bases identical to TRBD1. Germline assignment: CDR1 LGHNA and CDR2 YSLEER. V was pared by 1 base and J by 5 bases, with 6 bases of the junction left unmatched. The CDR3 is 15 residues long. The DNA of the CDR3 is TGCGCCAGCAGCCAAGGTGATCAGGGGGCATATGGCTACACCTTC. It codes for CASSQGDQGAYGYTF.

This chain connects TRBV7-3 to TRBJ2-7; 13 nucleotides agree with TRBD2. Germline loops: CDR1 SGHTA, CDR2 FQGTGA. The V gene end was trimmed by 5 bases and the J gene end by 5 bases; junction bases not matched to a gene: 3. CDR3 length equals 14 residues. The CDR3 DNA reads as TGTGCCAGCAGCACTAGCGGGGGGGGCCACGAGCAGTACTTC. Its protein is CASSTSGGGHEQYF.

The chain uses TRBV4-1 and TRBJ2-5, with D possibly being TRBD1 or TRBD2 (5 bases each). Germline values: CDR1 MGHRA, CDR2 YSYEKL. This CDR3 is built from 14 residues. The germline V and J ends were trimmed by 1 base and 5 bases, with 11 bases remaining between them. The chain's CDR3 is CASSQVPGRETQYF. CDR3 in DNA: TGCGCCAGCAGCCAAGTTCCGGGACGGGAGACCCAGTACTTC.

This chain connects TRBV7-9 to TRBJ2-5; D is unclear. The V and J ends lost 8 bases and 1 base respectively, with 5 bases between them. The CDR3 contains 11 residues. CDR1 is SEHNR and CDR2 is FQNEAQ in the germline V gene (reference sequence). The CDR3 sequence is CASLFQETQYF. Written as DNA, the CDR3 is TGTGCCAGCCTCTTCCAAGAGACCCAGTACTTC.

V gene TRBV15 combines with J gene TRBJ2-7; D is perhaps TRBD1 or TRBD2 (5 bases each). The germline CDR1 and CDR2 sequences are LNHNV and YYDKDF (reference sequence). The V end lost 4 bases, the J end lost 5 bases, and 18 bases lay between the germline ends. The CDR3 runs 15 residues. The CDR3 reads CATSTSGTTRNEQYF. CDR3 DNA sequence: TGTGCCACCAGCACCTCCGGGACCACTCGGAACGAGCAGTACTTC.

As regards this clonotype: A much bigger clone sits one base away, suggesting this may be a read error. The chain combines TRBV6-1 with TRBJ1-2; maybe TRBD1 (5 bases). The CDR3 has 13 amino acids. From germline, CDR1 is MNHNS and CDR2 SASEGT. CDR3 protein: CTSSEAPGYGYTF. The CDR3 DNA follows: TGTACCAGCAGTGAAGCGCCAGGGTATGGCTACACCTTC.

The table lists this clonotype with many counts. V usage is TRBV20-1 and J usage is TRBJ2-1, with 9 nucleotides matching TRBD1. V gave up 7 bases and J gave up 1 base; unmatched junction bases: 5. The CDR3 contains 14 residues. Germline assignment: CDR1 DFQATT and CDR2 SNEGSKA (reference sequence). The chain's CDR3 is CSVTGTGSYNEQFF. CDR3 DNA: TGCAGTGTGACCGGGACAGGGTCCTACAATGAGCAGTTCTTC.

J is TRBJ1-2 and V is TRBV6-5; no definite D call. Looked up from germline, CDR1 is MNHEY and CDR2 is SVGAGI. Trimming stripped 4 bases from V and 7 bases from J, with 13 bases between. CDR3 length equals 13 residues. CDR3 sequence: CASSSRALLGYTF. CDR3 DNA sequence: TGTGCCAGCAGTTCCCGGGCCTTACTTGGCTACACCTTC.